This T cell receptor beta chain is from a study of cytomegalovirus exposure and HLA in healthy donors. Study results and limitations: V segments that were indistinguishable, TRBV6-2 and TRBV6-3 among them, were omitted from analysis.

A note on this clone: As yet, its antigen is unknown.

The PCR used 60 Vbeta and 13 Jbeta primers. Here immunoSEQ multiplex PCR was the method, and the copy in TCRdb shows in-frame clones only, minus some. Counted here are 180,000 or so clones, roughly 77% occurring once; the ten biggest clones make up roughly 8.2%. The donors, nominally healthy at sampling, likely had unrecorded immune exposures. The V and J ends lost 5 bases and 3 bases respectively, with 14 bases between them. The CDR3 is made up of 15 amino acids. The germline V gene encodes CDR1 MDHEN and CDR2 SYDVKM. This chain joins TRBV28 and TRBJ1-3; D is undetermined. Sequencing was done on a sample of PBMCs. The receptor was derived from a woman aged 40 to 49 in good health and CMV-seropositive. CDR3 protein: CASSRTKAGGNTIYF. The CDR3 nucleotides read TGTGCCAGCAGTAGGACTAAGGCGGGTGGAAACACCATATATTTT.